This T cell receptor (beta chain) stems from a study of long-term antiretroviral therapy in people with HIV. Researchers ran immunoSEQ v3.0 at survey level. Method: immunoSEQ multiplex PCR; TCRdb's copy keeps in-frame clones and lacks some. The sample has some 31,000 clones; approximately 94% are singletons. V dropped 2 bases and J dropped 7 bases, with 13 bases sitting between them. CDR1 and CDR2 (germline): SGHRS, YFSETQ. CDR3 length: 13 amino acids. This clonotype was sampled from a man aged 50-60 years with HIV. Sequences were derived from unsorted PBMCs, sampled more than 7.3 years after starting antiretroviral therapy. This chain joins TRBV5-1 and TRBJ2-7, with D uncertain. The CDR3 is CASSFSPGLEQYF. The CDR3 DNA is TGCGCCAGCAGCTTTAGTCCGGGTTTGGAGCAGTACTTC. The full variable domain, rest sourced from reference TRBV5-1 and TRBJ2-7, is KAGVTQTPRYLIKTRGQQVTLSCSPISGHRSVSWYQQTPGQGLQFLFEYFSETQRNKGNFPGRFSGRQFSNSRSEMNVSTLELGDSALYLCASSFSPGLEQYFGPGTRLTVT.